In this sample, the clone carrying this TCR beta chain turned up a few times. The sample belongs to a study of shared clonotypes between healthy human individuals. This CDR3 is 13 amino acids long. Germline V gene data show CDR1 as ENHRY and CDR2 as SYGVKD. Trimming took 7 bases from V and 7 from J, leaving 16 bases between them. Sequenced by immunoSEQ multiplex PCR; TCRdb stores in-frame clones only, minus some. The sample has about 2.3 million clones, about 92% seen once. Material: naive CD4+ T cells from PBMCs. Subset of the sample: CD45RA+ positively selected. This receptor was identified in a man in his late teens or twenties in good health. Some clones in this sample may be carry-over from other donors' samples. The rearrangement links TRBV10-3 to TRBJ1-1; no reliable D call. CDR3 sequence reads: CAITHQRDDEAFF. The CDR3 DNA follows: TGTGCCATCACCCACCAAAGAGACGATGAAGCTTTCTTT.